The count of the clone carrying this T cell receptor beta chain is one. This specimen comes from a study of T cells in tuberculosis. Study background: The T cells targeted glucose monomycolate, a mycobacterial lipid, via CD1B.

Measured with immunoSEQ multiplex PCR; TCRdb has only the in-frame clones, and not every one. Among approximately 100,000 clones, approximately 90% were seen once, and the ten largest hold about 1.9%. Study conclusions and caveats: Some low-affinity tetramer-binding T cells may be absent from this sample.

V gave up 0 bases and J gave up 8 bases, with 12 bases separating them. CDR3 length equals 14 residues. In germline, CDR1 is SGDLS, CDR2 YYNGEE. Thawed, overnight-rested PBMC were stained with GMM-loaded CD1B tetramer, viability dye and anti-CD3, then sorted. C32 glucose monomycolate from Rhodococcus equi was loaded onto the CD1B tetramers. Tetramer-sorted PBMC had been CD14 monocyte-depleted before freezing. Each donor contributed roughly 100,000 sorted tetramer-negative cells. This rearrangement joins TRBV9 to TRBJ2-1, with D perhaps TRBD2 (7 bases). The sample was CD1b-GMM tetramer-negative cells sorted from PBMCs. This sequence was found in an adult woman with latent tuberculosis. CDR3 in amino acids: CASSVAGGLHEQFF. In DNA form, the CDR3 reads TGTGCCAGCAGCGTAGCGGGGGGCCTCCATGAGCAGTTCTTC.